A single sample gave rise to the 18 T cell receptor beta chains below, sequenced in a study of blood T cell repertoires in COVID-19. Repertoires were generated with immunoSEQ multiplex PCR, while TCRdb's copy carries only in-frame clones and drops some. Here the sample spans about 200,000 clones, 80% to 90% being singletons. The sequenced sample consisted of peripheral blood. The source is a human donor with active or convalescent COVID-19. The donor label of this sample is uncertain.

This chain uses TRBV28 with TRBJ1-2; no clear D. Trimming shortened V by 6 bases and J by 5 bases, and 19 bases separated the two germline ends. CDR1 MDHEN and CDR2 SYDVKM come from the germline V gene. The CDR3 sequence is 15 residues long. Written as DNA, the CDR3 is TGTGCCAGCAGCCTCGGAGGTGGGAAGAAGTATGGCTACACCTTC. This sequence encodes CASSLGGGKKYGYTF.

V gene TRBV24-1 combines with J gene TRBJ2-1; D perhaps matches TRBD2 (6 bases). The CDR3 sequence is 15 residues long. Trimming removed 5 bases from V and 9 bases from J, with 19 bases in between. CDR1 and CDR2 from the germline V gene are KGHDR and SFDVKD. CDR3 coding DNA: TGTGCCACCAGTGGAGACCGGGCTAGCGCAGTTGAGCAGTTCTTC. Amino acid sequence: CATSGDRASAVEQFF.

The chain combines TRBV15 with TRBJ2-5, with a weak D call TRBD1 (5 bases). Trimming took off 3 bases at V and 5 bases at J, with 13 bases between the two ends. The germline gives CDR1 LNHNV, CDR2 YYDKDF (reference sequence). The CDR3 spans 14 residues. CDR3: CATSSSQGRETQYF. DNA of the CDR3: TGTGCCACCAGCAGCTCTCAGGGAAGGGAGACCCAGTACTTC. The full variable domain, its missing parts supplied by reference TRBV15 and TRBJ2-5, is DAMVIQNPRYQVTQFGKPVTLSCSQTLNHNVMYWYQQKSSQAPKLLFHYYDKDFNNEADTPDNFQSRRPNTSFCFLDIRSPGLGDTAMYLCATSSSQGRETQYFGPGTRLLVL.

This clone was seen more than once but under ten times. The rearrangement uses TRBV18 and TRBJ1-1; 7 bases agree with TRBD1. The germline gives CDR1 KGHSH, CDR2 LQKENI. The trim removed 4 bases at V and 0 bases at J, leaving 5 bases unmatched. This CDR3 has 15 residues. The CDR3 spells CASSLDRVMNTEAFF. Here the CDR3 DNA reads TGTGCCAGCTCACTAGACAGGGTTATGAACACTGAAGCTTTCTTT.

This chain uses TRBV2 with TRBJ1-2; D gene ambiguous. V lost 3 bases to trimming and J lost 8 bases, with 10 bases between them. Germline V CDR1 and CDR2: SNHLY, FYNNEI. This CDR3 has 12 amino acids. The CDR3 reads CASSDDNRGYTF. Here the CDR3 DNA reads TGTGCCAGCAGTGACGACAATCGGGGCTACACCTTC.

The genes are TRBV14 and TRBJ2-1; possible D gene TRBD2, 6 bases. This CDR3 contains 16 residues. Between the trimmed V and J ends, which lost 4 bases and 4 bases, there was a span of 17 bases. Germline V CDR1 and CDR2: SGHDN, FVKESK. DNA for the CDR3: TGTGCCAGCAGCCCCCGTCTAGCGACTCTTTACAATGAGCAGTTCTTC. This translates into CASSPRLATLYNEQFF. Variable domain in full (rest from reference TRBV14 and TRBJ2-1): EAGVTQFPSHSVIEKGQTVTLRCDPISGHDNLYWYRRVMGKEIKFLLHFVKESKQDESGMPNNRFLAERTGGTYSTLKVQPAELEDSGVYFCASSPRLATLYNEQFFGPGTRLTVL.

The V and J genes are TRBV24-1 and TRBJ2-3; possible D gene TRBD2, 5 bases. V shed 9 bases and J shed 0 bases, with 6 bases lying between them. This CDR3 has 12 residues. The germline gives CDR1 KGHDR, CDR2 SFDVKD. CDR3 bases: TGTGCCACCGGGAGAAGCACAGATACGCAGTATTTT. It yields the protein CATGRSTDTQYF.

This chain links TRBV9 with TRBJ2-6; the D gene is possibly TRBD1 (5 bases). The CDR3 totals 15 residues. V lost 3 bases and J 4 bases, leaving 11 bases between the germline ends. Germline CDR1 and CDR2: SGDLS and YYNGEE. CDR3 in amino acids: CASSATGSGANVLTF. CDR3 bases: TGTGCCAGCAGCGCTACAGGATCCGGGGCCAACGTCCTGACTTTC.

This clone was counted once. CDR3 amino acids: CASSLRIAGAYSTDTQYF. The CDR3 DNA is TGTGCCAGCAGCTTAAGAATAGCGGGGGCCTATAGCACAGATACGCAGTATTTT. The V gene is TRBV11-2, the J gene TRBJ2-3, with TRBD2 matching over 9 bases. Germline assignment: CDR1 SGHAT and CDR2 FQNNGV. The CDR3 covers 18 residues. The ends lost 2 bases at V and 0 bases at J; junction bases unmatched: 9.

The chain recombines TRBV7-2 with TRBJ1-1, with D perhaps TRBD1 (5 bases). The CDR3 is made up of 13 amino acids. The V gene's germline CDR1 is SGHTA and CDR2 FQGNSA. With 7 bases removed from V and 8 bases from J, the gap between germline ends came to 17 bases. In DNA form, the CDR3 reads TGTGCCAGCAAGCTCGGACACCAAACCGAAGCTTTCTTT. This translates into CASKLGHQTEAFF.

The genes are TRBV28 and TRBJ1-4, with D tentatively TRBD1 (5 bases). The CDR3 covers 13 residues. CDR1 and CDR2 from the germline V gene are MDHEN and SYDVKM. The V end lost 5 bases, the J end lost 8 bases, and 12 bases lay between the germline ends. The DNA of the CDR3 is TGTGCCAGCAGTCCGGGACTCAACGAAAAACTGTTTTTT. Translated: CASSPGLNEKLFF.

The V gene is TRBV3-1 (or the pseudogene TRBV3-2), the J gene TRBJ2-7, with a possible D match to TRBD2 (5 bases). There are 16 residues in the CDR3. CDR1 is LGHDT, CDR2 YNNKEL, per germline (reference sequence). V lost 3 bases to trimming and J lost 2 bases, with 17 bases between them. CDR3 in amino acids: CASSQFISRGTYEQYF. DNA of the CDR3: TGTGCCAGCAGCCAGTTTATTTCCCGAGGGACCTACGAGCAGTACTTC.

The CDR3: CASSTARQGVFTGELFF. The CDR3 DNA sequence: TGTGCCAGCAGCACCGCCCGACAGGGGGTCTTCACCGGGGAGCTGTTTTTT. The chain joins TRBV9 to TRBJ2-2; 9 nucleotides agree with TRBD1. The germline gives CDR1 SGDLS, CDR2 YYNGEE. J was trimmed by 4 bases and V by 4 bases; bases with no gene match: 11. CDR3 length: 17 amino acids.

The chain carries TRBV11-3 and TRBJ2-3; the D gene is possibly TRBD2 (6 bases). The V gene lost 5 bases and the J gene lost 1 base, with 19 bases spanning the gap. CDR3 length: 17 residues. CDR1 and CDR2 (germline): SGHNT, YENEEA. The CDR3 sequence: CASSRQNSGVGTDTQYF. CDR3 in DNA: TGTGCCAGCAGCCGTCAAAATAGCGGCGTTGGCACAGATACGCAGTATTTT.

The rearrangement joins TRBV19 to TRBJ1-2; maybe TRBD1 (5 bases). Trimming took off 4 bases at V and 6 bases at J, with 9 bases between the two ends. Per germline, CDR1 LNHDA and CDR2 SQIVND (reference sequence). This CDR3 comprises 12 residues. This CDR3 reads CASSKGFDGYTF. CDR3 nucleotide sequence: TGTGCCAGTAGTAAGGGGTTTGATGGCTACACCTTC.

On this clone itself: Other DNA sequences in the same sample also yield this CDR3. The rearrangement joins TRBV10-1 to TRBJ2-7; no clear D gene. The germline CDR1 and CDR2 sequences are WNHNN and SYGVQD (reference sequence). Trimming took 0 bases from V and 4 from J, leaving 4 bases between them. The CDR3 loop spans 12 amino acids. The CDR3 DNA reads TGCGCCAGCAGTGAGTCATCATACGAGCAGTACTTC. Translating it yields CASSESSYEQYF.

This clone appeared once. This sequence joins TRBV23-1 and TRBJ2-2, with 7 bases lining up with TRBD2. TRBV23-1 is given ORF status, its function remaining uncertain. The CDR3 has 17 amino acids. The ends lost 2 bases at V and 4 bases at J; junction bases unmatched: 10. The CDR3: CASSQTVAGVTTGELFF. CDR3 nucleotide sequence: TGCGCCAGCAGTCAAACGGTAGCGGGTGTGACCACCGGGGAGCTGTTTTTT.

The rearrangement joins TRBV10-3 to TRBJ2-7; D remains ambiguous. The V end was cut by 4 bases, the J end by 4 bases, with 8 bases between. Germline loops: CDR1 ENHRY, CDR2 SYGVKD. The CDR3 length is 12 residues. Written as DNA, the CDR3 is TGTGCCATCAGTGTGGTAGCTTACGAGCAGTACTTC. It translates to CAISVVAYEQYF.